This TCR beta chain was observed in a study of T cell repertoires in cytomegalovirus infection. Of note for this clonotype: Its antigen is as yet unknown.

Notes on the study in general: Public TCR beta family frequency separated CMV-and-HLA carriers, including in an independent cohort.

TCRdb used MiXCR to reprocess the reads, holding one entry per CDR3 protein. The sample has about 460,000 distinct CDR3 sequences; around 10% are singletons. V was cut by 1 base and J by 0 bases, with 7 bases left in between. The CDR3 loop spans 15 amino acids. The germline CDR1 and CDR2 sequences are LGHNA and YNFKEQ. The sequencing sample was made of PBMCs. The TCR comes from a human donor in good health (CMV status not recorded). Some clones in this sample may be carry-over from other donors' samples. The chain combines TRBV4-2 with TRBJ1-3; TRBD1 is a possible D gene (6 bases). CDR3 in amino acids: CASSQGRGSGNTIYF. CDR3 DNA: TGTGCCAGCAGCCAAGGCAGGGGCTCTGGAAACACCATATATTTT.